This TCR beta chain comes out of a study of identical twins. The CDR3 is 16 amino acids. The germline V and J ends were trimmed by 6 bases and 0 bases, with 16 bases remaining between them. Germline V gene lookup returns CDR1 ENHRY and CDR2 SYGVKD. Notes on the study in general: A lower insertion count was a feature of abundant cord blood beta clonotypes, with no such feature in memory repertoires. It was cross-sectional statistical analysis, not following the same donors, that the conclusions relied on. Excess sharing between twins was weaker in beta out-of-frame sequences.

This clonotype was observed at least ten times. The antigen is not known. Template switching created a universal primer site, and the cDNA included unique molecular identifiers. TCRdb reprocessed the 5' RACE reads via MiXCR and lists one record per CDR3 protein. The table includes 420,000 or so distinct CDR3 sequences, about 18% detected once. The J gene is TRBJ2-3, the V gene TRBV10-3; perhaps TRBD2 as D (6 bases). The clonotype was recovered from a man aged 45-60 years in good health. Sequencing used naive T cells sorted from blood. This CDR3 reads CAISPRPSASTDTQYF. The CDR3 bases are TGTGCCATCAGCCCTCGTCCTAGCGCTAGCACAGATACGCAGTATTTT.